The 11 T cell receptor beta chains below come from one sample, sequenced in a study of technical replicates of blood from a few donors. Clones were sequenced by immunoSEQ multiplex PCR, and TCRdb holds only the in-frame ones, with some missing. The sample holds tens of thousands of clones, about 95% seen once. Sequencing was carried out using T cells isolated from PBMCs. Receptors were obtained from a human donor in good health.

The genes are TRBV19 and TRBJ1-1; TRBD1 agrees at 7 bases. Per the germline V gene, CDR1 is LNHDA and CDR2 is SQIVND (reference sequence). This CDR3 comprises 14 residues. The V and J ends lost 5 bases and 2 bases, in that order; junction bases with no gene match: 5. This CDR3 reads CASSRGQLNTEAFF. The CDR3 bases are TGTGCCAGTAGTCGGGGACAGCTAAACACTGAAGCTTTCTTT.

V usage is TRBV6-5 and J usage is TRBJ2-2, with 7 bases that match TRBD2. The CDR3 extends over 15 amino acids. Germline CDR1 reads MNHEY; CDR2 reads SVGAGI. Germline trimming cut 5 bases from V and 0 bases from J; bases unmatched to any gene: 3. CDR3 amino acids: CASSLADSNTGELFF. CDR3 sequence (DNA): TGTGCCAGCAGTCTAGCGGATTCGAACACCGGGGAGCTGTTTTTT.

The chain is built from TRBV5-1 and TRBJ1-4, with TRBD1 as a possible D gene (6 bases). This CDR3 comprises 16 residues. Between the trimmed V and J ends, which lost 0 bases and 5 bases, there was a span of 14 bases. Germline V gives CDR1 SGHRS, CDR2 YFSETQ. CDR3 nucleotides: TGCGCCAGCAGCTTGGTTTCAGGGGAAAAAAATGAAAAACTGTTTTTT. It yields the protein CASSLVSGEKNEKLFF.

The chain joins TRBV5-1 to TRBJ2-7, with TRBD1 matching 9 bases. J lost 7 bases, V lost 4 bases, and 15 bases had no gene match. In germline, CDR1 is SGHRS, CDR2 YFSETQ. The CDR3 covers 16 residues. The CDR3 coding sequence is TGCGCCAGCAGCCCCACCCCCGGGACAGGGCATGGGGAGCAGTACTTC. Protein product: CASSPTPGTGHGEQYF.

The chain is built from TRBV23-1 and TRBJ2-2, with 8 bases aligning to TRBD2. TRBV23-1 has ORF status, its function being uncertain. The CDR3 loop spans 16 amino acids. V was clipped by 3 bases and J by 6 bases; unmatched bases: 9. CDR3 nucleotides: TGCGCCAGCAGTCACCGGCGGGAGGTGGTTTCCGGGGAGCTGTTTTTT. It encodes CASSHRREVVSGELFF.

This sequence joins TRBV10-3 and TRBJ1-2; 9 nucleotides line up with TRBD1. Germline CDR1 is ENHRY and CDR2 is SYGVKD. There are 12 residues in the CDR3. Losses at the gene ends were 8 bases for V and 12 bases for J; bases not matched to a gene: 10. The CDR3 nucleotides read TGTGCCATCTCCCGGACAGGGGTGGAGGACACCTTC. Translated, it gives CAISRTGVEDTF.

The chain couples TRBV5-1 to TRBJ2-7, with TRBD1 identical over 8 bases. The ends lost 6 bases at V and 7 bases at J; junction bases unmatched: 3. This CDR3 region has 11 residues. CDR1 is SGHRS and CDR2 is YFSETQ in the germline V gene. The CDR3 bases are TGCGCCAGCATTGACAGGGGTGAGCAGTACTTC. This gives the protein CASIDRGEQYF.

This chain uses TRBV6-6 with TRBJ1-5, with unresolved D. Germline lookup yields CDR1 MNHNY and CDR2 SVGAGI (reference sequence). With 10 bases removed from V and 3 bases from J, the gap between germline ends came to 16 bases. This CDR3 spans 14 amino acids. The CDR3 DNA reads TGTGCCACCAGCGGGGAACGGCTCAATCAGCCCCAGCATTTT. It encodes CATSGERLNQPQHF.

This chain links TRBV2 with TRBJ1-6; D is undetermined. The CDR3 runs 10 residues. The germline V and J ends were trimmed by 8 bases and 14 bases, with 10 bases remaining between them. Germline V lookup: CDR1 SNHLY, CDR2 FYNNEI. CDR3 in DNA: TGTGCCAGCCGGACTCTGACCCTCCACTTT. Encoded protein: CASRTLTLHF.

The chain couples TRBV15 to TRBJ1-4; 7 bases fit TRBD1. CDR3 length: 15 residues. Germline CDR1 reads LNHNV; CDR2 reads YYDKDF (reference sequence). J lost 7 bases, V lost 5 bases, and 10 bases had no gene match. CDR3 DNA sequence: TGTGCCACCAGCCCCCGAGGGGCAGGGGGTGAAAAACTGTTTTTT. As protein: CATSPRGAGGEKLFF.

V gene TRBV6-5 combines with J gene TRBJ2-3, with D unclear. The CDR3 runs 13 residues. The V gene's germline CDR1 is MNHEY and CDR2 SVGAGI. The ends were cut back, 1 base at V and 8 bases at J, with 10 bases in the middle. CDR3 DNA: TGTGCCAGCAGTTACTTCGGGTTTGGTACGCAGTATTTT. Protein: CASSYFGFGTQYF.